The TCR beta chain described here comes from a study of Graves' ophthalmopathy and Graves' hyperthyroidism. Patients newly diagnosed with hyperthyroidism, under 2 months' duration, were aged 18 to 65, the study reports. This clonotype was seen a few times. Germline V gives CDR1 MNHEY, CDR2 SVGAGI. The CDR3 consists of 15 residues. The V gene lost 2 bases and the J gene lost 6 bases, with 16 bases spanning the gap. Amplification of the TCR beta CDR3 regions used RNA transcripts (as template). Second-round multiplex PCR followed a first-round RT-PCR using HTBI primers. A single record per CDR3 protein comes from TCRdb applying MiXCR to the multiplex PCR reads. This table holds 680,000 or so distinct CDR3 sequences, 22% found once.

The sequenced sample consisted of peripheral blood. The receptor was derived from a woman between 18 and 30 years old with stable Graves' hyperthyroidism. Some clones in this sample may be carry-over from other donors' samples. The gene calls are TRBV6-5 and TRBJ1-1; D call uncertain. DNA for the CDR3: TGTGCCAGCAGTTACCGGTTTACCGCCGGTGCTGAAGCTTTCTTT. This sequence encodes CASSYRFTAGAEAFF.